This entry concerns a single T cell receptor beta chain. It has no known antigen specificity. Within one base of it there is no much larger clone, and no base qualities were kept. The sample belongs to a study of blood T cell repertoires in COVID-19 (dated by TCRdb to 2019 to 2021). Study-level background: The collaborator samples originated in the United States, Italy and Spain and spanned the acute and convalescent phases of COVID-19. The prospective study material was composed of cDNA or gDNA derived from T cells, B-cell-depleted T cells, or PBMCs. The dataset comprised deeply sampled blood TCRbeta repertoires from subjects exposed to, actively infected with, or recovered from COVID-19. The repertoires were made available in a free public database intended to serve as a resource for research on the immune response to SARS-CoV-2. The samples were drawn from two sources: the first 160 participants of the ongoing ImmuneRACE study, and approximately 1,300 subjects contributed by 6 global collaborators. Nearly every sample came with metadata listing a de-identified subject ID, COVID-19 status, age in years and sex. Where available, HLA class I and class II types were taken from metadata supplied by the sample provider and were not determined by assay-based typing.

TCRbeta CDR3 regions were amplified from genomic DNA by means of the immunoSEQ Assay, a bias-controlled multiplex PCR. The study's own analysis went as follows. Nucleated cell counts per sample were estimated from amplification of reference gene primers within the assay. Sequence reads were collapsed and filtered to measure the absolute abundance of every unique TCRbeta CDR3 rearrangement. For each sample, productive Simpson clonality was calculated as the square root of Simpson's diversity index over productive rearrangements. TCRdb re-hosts the immuneACCESS table, in-frame sequences only. Its copies lack some clones; in the studies checked, an unresolved V gene accounts for under half of them, and the cause for the rest is not known. That table supplies the V and J calls and clone size; D and trimming were determined from the DNA. This sample holds tens of thousands of clones; about 85% were observed only once. The biggest ten clones account for about 2.6% of the sample.

Summary of the overall study and its limitations: The quantity of clinical and demographic metadata differed by source and by participant and was supplied without curation.

Whole blood was collected in K2EDTA tubes by collaborating institutions according to the institutions' own protocols. For TCRbeta analysis, collaborators shipped samples in one of three forms: frozen whole blood, isolated PBMCs, or DNA extracted from either of those sample types. Relative to germline, V is missing 3 bases and J is missing 2 bases, with 4 bases of the junction outside any gene match. CDR1 and CDR2, per the germline V gene, are SGHDT and YYEEEE. From cysteine to phenylalanine, the CDR3 is 16 amino acids long. Only the CDR3 portion is preserved as DNA: 48 bases, with reading frame beginning at the first base.

Sequencing input: peripheral blood. The sequence is built from TRBV5-6 and TRBJ2-2; TRBD2 lines up with 10 middle nucleotides. The source is a man between 45 and 60 years old with acute or convalescent COVID-19. The sequence in DNA is TGTGCCAGCAGCTACGGACTAGCGGCAAACACCGGGGAGCTGTTTTTT. This translates into CASSYGLAANTGELFF.